This T cell receptor (beta chain) was identified in a study of naive and memory T cell subsets (dated by TCRdb to about 2017). About the investigation overall: The figure summarizing the skin biopsy and whole blood samples listed approximately ten blood donors, 7 tuberculin skin test biopsies and 3 saline control biopsies. PCR2 was typically a SYBR Green qPCR stopped at a set threshold; low-input samples could instead use end-point PCR (around 6 cycles).

Overall study results and their limits: The RNA-based method was acknowledged as potentially sensitive to TCR transcript changes with T cell activation and differentiation.

Based on the germline V gene, the CDR1 and CDR2 sequences are SGHAT and FQNNGV. V and J are trimmed by 5 bases and 5 bases, and the gene matches miss 12 bases of the junction. The CDR3 spans 16 residues, from the cysteine through the phenylalanine. The sequence is cut down to CDR3 DNA, 48 bases in frame from base 1. This clonotype has ten or more counts. Which antigen it targets is not known. Base qualities were left out, and no much larger clone turns up one base away. The library was built by means of 5' RACE. For the blood and skin samples, TCR RNA was reverse transcribed with SuperScript IV using primers for the alpha and beta constant regions. The ligated cDNA was amplified by four rounds of PCR, in which nested alpha and beta constant region primers were used together with the SP2 primer. An oligonucleotide carrying the Illumina SP2 primer and a UMI was ligated to the 3' end of the cDNA by means of T4 RNA ligase 1. To prevent hairpin formation, the 12-nucleotide UMI was made up of two random hexamers with an eight-base spacer between them. TCR alpha and beta chain libraries were processed separately from the second PCR onward, with dual indexing for multiplexing. After pooling, the indexed libraries were analyzed by capillary electrophoresis and sequenced on either an Illumina MiSeq or NextSeq. Libraries were spiked with PhiX DNA at about 5-7.5% so that base diversity was increased and cluster recognition was improved. In the paper's pipeline: Demultiplexor extracted UMIs from read 2, combined them with read 1 TCR sequence, and split reads by sample indices. Decombinator identified V and J genes and V-J junctions and gave each TCR a five-part identifier that included V and J deletions. Collapsinator relied on UMIs to correct both sequencing errors and PCR amplification heterogeneity, producing a UMI-based abundance for each TCR. CDR3Translator turned identifiers into nucleotide sequence, translated that sequence into amino acids, and pulled out CDR3 regions based on terminal motifs. After normalization to the amount of input RNA, the error-corrected alpha and beta TCR counts from blood and from skin were compared. TCRdb took the public reads, trimmed them with fastp at Q25, ran MiXCR for clone calling and kept in-frame beta chains. Merged by CDR3 protein, the rows form single entries marked with the most common genes and DNA. TCRdb's processing, not the authors' own work, is the source of the V and J calls. The sample profile shows about 25,000 distinct CDR3 sequences; 20% to 25% of them were found once. About 1.8% of the sample goes to the ten largest clones.

For whole blood analysis, 2.5 ml of peripheral blood was collected from healthy adult volunteers into Tempus tubes, and RNA was extracted following the manufacturer's instructions. A robust, sensitive protocol for the amplification, sequencing and analysis of TCRs was described in the study, in which 3' ligation of a UMI-containing oligonucleotide to TCR cDNA was used. Total RNA was treated with RQ1 DNase, without cell sorting, prior to reverse transcription, with an input of about 1 to 1,100 ng being targeted. Libraries were prepared from skin biopsies and whole blood so that pipeline robustness could be tested in samples in which T cells form a minority population.

This receptor was obtained from a female donor in good health. The V and J genes are TRBV11-2 and TRBJ2-7; TRBD2 lines up with 10 middle nucleotides. CDR3 loop: CASSRPLAGVDHEQYF. The sequenced DNA: TGTGCCAGCAGCCGTCCCCTAGCGGGAGTAGACCACGAGCAGTACTTC.